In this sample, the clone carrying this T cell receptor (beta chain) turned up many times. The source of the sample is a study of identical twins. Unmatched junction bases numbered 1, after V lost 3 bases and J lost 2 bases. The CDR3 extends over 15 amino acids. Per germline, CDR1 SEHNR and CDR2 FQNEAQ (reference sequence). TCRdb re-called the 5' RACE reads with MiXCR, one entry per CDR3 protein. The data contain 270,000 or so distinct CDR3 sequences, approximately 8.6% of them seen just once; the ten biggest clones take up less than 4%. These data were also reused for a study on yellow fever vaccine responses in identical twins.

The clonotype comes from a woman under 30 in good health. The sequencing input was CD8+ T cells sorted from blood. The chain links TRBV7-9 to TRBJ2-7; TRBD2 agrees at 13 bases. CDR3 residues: CASSLGLAGTYEQYF. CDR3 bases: TGTGCCAGCAGCTTGGGACTAGCGGGAACCTACGAGCAGTACTTC.